Reported below is one T cell receptor beta chain. It has no known antigen specificity. No clone much larger than this one lies a single base away; base qualities are absent. The entry originates in a study of PD-L1 blockade in urothelial cancer listed by TCRdb under 2017. Background for the entire study: All patients started therapy around 2014 and received atezolizumab 1,200 mg intravenously every 3 weeks. About 85% of the 29 patients were identified as males with urothelial cancer of bladder origin, and a prior smoking history was reported by 18 of 29 patients. An ECOG performance status of 0 or 1 was recorded for the patients, and 0 to 3 prior chemotherapy regimens had been received by the patients. Blood samples were analyzed at 3 weeks after treatment start (second dose) and at 6 weeks after treatment start. Blood samples gave a median of around 130,000 T cells and 80,000 to 95,000 unique TCRs, with a median clonality of roughly 0.08. Somatic, immune and clinical correlates of response to PD-L1 blockade with atezolizumab in urothelial cancer were the focus of an exploratory multi-omic analysis. Pretreatment tumor samples, along with matched peripheral blood serially collected before and after atezolizumab treatment, were subjected to TCR sequencing. Progression-free survival longer than 6 months counted as durable clinical benefit, and TCR features were additionally tested against both progression-free and overall survival. Whole exome sequencing and RNA sequencing of pretreatment tumors were performed alongside TCR sequencing in the same patients. Nine patients reached durable clinical benefit, while some 20 patients did not. Pretreatment blood TCR-seq was available for 27 to 30 patients, at least one posttreatment blood collection was obtained for 25 or so patients, and tumor TCR-seq was available for 25 or so patients.

The time point label for this specimen denotes: pretreatment peripheral blood. The cohort comprised fewer than 35 patients with locally advanced or metastatic urothelial carcinoma treated at Memorial Sloan Kettering on a trial protocol. Peripheral blood mononuclear cells were collected pretreatment and during treatment, with between 1 and 8 total time points per patient. The Qiagen DNeasy Blood extraction kit was used to purify genomic DNA from total PBMCs and tumor samples. Collected pretreatment and during treatment, PBMCs were isolated and stored as previously described. Reading the germline V gene gives CDR1 SGHTA and CDR2 FQGNSA. Trimming takes 5 bases off V and 2 bases off J; junction bases not matched to a gene: 8. The CDR3 runs 16 amino acids, cysteine and phenylalanine included. Solely the CDR3 DNA is kept, with 48 bases framed from the first base. Findings and caveats that apply to the study as a whole: A pretreatment peripheral blood TCR clonality below the median was linked to improved progression-free and overall survival. Because of the small sample size (n ≈ 30) and the many exploratory analyses performed, the results are intended to be regarded as hypothesis-generating. Greater expansion of tumor-associated TCR clones in peripheral blood 3 weeks after the start of treatment was observed in patients with durable benefit (n ≈ 22, p = 0.022).

Each PCR received spiked-in synthetic TCR analog templates so that absolute template abundance could be estimated from read counts. TCRbeta CDR3 regions were amplified from genomic DNA with bias-controlled V and J gene primers using the immunoSEQ assay. Sequencing of rearranged TCRbeta segments was performed at approximately 20X coverage. As for how the authors treated the data: Sequencing errors were corrected by clustering, and CDR3s were annotated against IMGT so that V, D and J genes could be assigned. Downstream analyses used only productive TCRbeta rearrangements and left out out-of-frame or stop-codon sequences. To compute clonality, Shannon entropy was normalized by the log of the number of unique productive sequences and then subtracted from one. Fisher's exact test with Benjamini-Hochberg correction, at a threshold of adjusted p below 0.01, was used to find clones that differed between time points or between blood and tumor. This is the immuneACCESS table as TCRdb keeps it, with only in-frame sequences that have V and J called. A part of the clones is gone; compared with another copy, unresolved V genes explain less than half, and the rest is unexplained. The DNA gave D and trimming, while V, J and clone size come from that table. Within this sample are more than 45,000 clones, with around 79% of them counted one time only. The ten top clones hold approximately 3.7% of the sample.

The chain uses TRBV7-2 and TRBJ2-3; 9 middle bases align to TRBD1. The source of this sequence is a man between 65 and 85 years old with urothelial cancer. The sequences come from PBMCs, collected around atezolizumab (anti-PD-L1) treatment. For the CDR3, the sequence is CASSQGGTGSTDTQYF. The nucleotide sequence reads TGTGCCAGCAGCCAGGGGGGGACAGGGTCCACAGATACGCAGTATTTT.